This TCR beta chain was captured in a study of blood T cell repertoires in COVID-19. As for the study in general: COVID-19 samples collected from the United States, Italy and Spain covered acute and convalescent phases.

In Seattle, patients joined the study during active infection and were tracked longitudinally. As originally analysed: Nucleated cell counts were estimated from reference gene primer amplification. Some clones are missing from TCRdb's copy, which holds only in-frame ones; the method was immunoSEQ multiplex PCR. That table supplies the V and J calls and clone size; D and trimming were determined from the DNA. The sample includes tens of thousands of clones, under 85% of them seen just once. CDR3 length: 13 residues. CDR1 is SGHTA and CDR2 is FQGTGA in the germline V gene. The V gene lost 1 base and the J gene lost 4 bases, with 7 bases spanning the gap.

The specimen was peripheral blood. The V call is TRBV7-3, the J call TRBJ2-5; D is possibly TRBD1 (5 bases). The sequence was collected from a man aged 45 to 65 with COVID-19, enrolled during active disease. CDR3 in amino acids: CASSLRGTETQYF. The CDR3 bases are TGTGCCAGCAGCTTAAGGGGCACAGAGACCCAGTACTTC.